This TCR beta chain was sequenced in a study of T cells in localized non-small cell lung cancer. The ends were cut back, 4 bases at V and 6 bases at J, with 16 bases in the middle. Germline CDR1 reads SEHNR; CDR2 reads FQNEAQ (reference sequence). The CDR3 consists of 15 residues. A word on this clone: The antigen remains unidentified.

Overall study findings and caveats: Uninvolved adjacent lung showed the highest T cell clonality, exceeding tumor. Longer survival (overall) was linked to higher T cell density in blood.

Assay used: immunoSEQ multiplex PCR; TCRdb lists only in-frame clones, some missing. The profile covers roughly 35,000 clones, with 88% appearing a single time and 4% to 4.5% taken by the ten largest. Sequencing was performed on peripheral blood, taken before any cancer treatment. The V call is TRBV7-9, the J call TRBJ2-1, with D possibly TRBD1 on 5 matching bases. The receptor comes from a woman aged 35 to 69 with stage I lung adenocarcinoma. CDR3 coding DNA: TGTGCCAGCAGCTCGGCAGGGAAGGCCCCCAATGAGCAGTTCTTC. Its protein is CASSSAGKAPNEQFF.